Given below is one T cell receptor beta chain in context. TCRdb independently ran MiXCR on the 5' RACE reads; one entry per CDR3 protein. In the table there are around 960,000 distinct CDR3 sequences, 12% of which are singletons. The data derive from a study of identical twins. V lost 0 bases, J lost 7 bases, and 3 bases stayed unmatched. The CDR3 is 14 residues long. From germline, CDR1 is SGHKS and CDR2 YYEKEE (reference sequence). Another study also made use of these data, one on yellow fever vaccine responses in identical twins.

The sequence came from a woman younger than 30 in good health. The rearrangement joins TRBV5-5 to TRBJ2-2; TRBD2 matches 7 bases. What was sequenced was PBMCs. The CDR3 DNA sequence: TGTGCCAGCAGCTTGGTCCTAGCGGACGGGGAGCTGTTTTTT. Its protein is CASSLVLADGELFF.